The entry below describes one TCR beta chain. This record comes from a study of blood T cell repertoires in COVID-19. As for the study in general: The United States, Italy and Spain provided the acute and convalescent COVID-19 samples. Sample material is recorded as cDNA or gDNA derived from T cells, B-cell-depleted T cells, or PBMCs.

The authors' processing: Amplifying reference gene primers gave estimates of nucleated cell counts. The protocol was immunoSEQ multiplex PCR, while the TCRdb copy is restricted to in-frame clones and leaves out a portion. Clone size and the V and J calls come from that table; the DNA yielded D and trimming. The sample includes around 230,000 clones, 82% of them seen just once. The CDR3 runs 15 residues. The V gene end was trimmed by 4 bases and the J gene end by 0 bases; junction bases not matched to a gene: 2. CDR1 is SEHNR, CDR2 FQNEAQ, per germline (reference sequence). The source is a woman aged 60-75 years with active or convalescent COVID-19. The V and J genes are TRBV7-9 and TRBJ2-7; 11 positions agree with TRBD1. Sequencing used peripheral blood. CDR3 DNA sequence: TGTGCCAGCAGCTCCGGGACAGGGGGCTCCTACGAGCAGTACTTC. Its protein product is CASSSGTGGSYEQYF.